These 26 T cell receptor beta chains were all obtained from the same sample, sequenced in a study of prognosis after radiotherapy for stage I lung cancer. Using two-round multiplex PCR, the authors amplified TCR beta CDR3 from genomic DNA. For every TRBV and TRBJ gene, a specific primer was used in first-round PCR. In TCRdb, the multiplex PCR reads were re-called with MiXCR into one record per CDR3 protein. The table has fewer than 50,000 distinct CDR3 sequences, roughly 25% seen once. The specimen comprised PBMCs, sampled before or after stereotactic body radiation therapy (not recorded which). The receptors shown here come from a donor aged 50 or older with non-small cell lung cancer.

This clonotype was counted ten times or more. The chain carries TRBV19 and TRBJ2-5; 8 bases are a match to TRBD2. Trimming took 5 bases from V and 4 from J; bases not matched to a gene: 6. The CDR3 runs 14 residues. In germline, CDR1 is LNHDA, CDR2 SQIVND (reference sequence). CDR3 nucleotides: TGTGCCAGTAGTGATAGGAGCGGGGGAGAGACCCAGTACTTC. This encodes CASSDRSGGETQYF.

This clonotype was counted many times. The CDR3 nucleotides read TGCAGTGCTAGAGATGCGGGGGACGGCTCCTACAATGAGCAGTTCTTC. Amino acids: CSARDAGDGSYNEQFF. The chain uses TRBV20-1 and TRBJ2-1, with 7 bases identical to TRBD2. This CDR3 contains 16 residues. With V trimmed by 0 bases and J by 0 bases, 5 bases remained unmatched. Per the germline V gene, CDR1 is DFQATT and CDR2 is SNEGSKA (reference sequence).

On this clonotype itself: A far larger clone is off by one base, so a read error is likely. The V call is TRBV5-5, the J call TRBJ2-4; 9 nucleotides align to TRBD2. The end of the DNA is better explained by TRBJ2-1, so the J call may be wrong. Germline values: CDR1 SGHKS, CDR2 YYEKEE (reference sequence). The CDR3 runs 15 residues. DNA of the CDR3: TGTGCCAGCAGCGTTAGCGGGAGCCTCGGGAATGACCAGTTCTTC. It codes for CASSVSGSLGNDQFF.

This clonotype showed up many times. The genes are TRBV14 and TRBJ1-1; D ambiguous. The CDR3 sequence is 13 residues long. With 3 bases removed from V and 0 bases from J, the gap between germline ends came to 5 bases. Germline V gene sequence: CDR1 SGHDN, CDR2 FVKESK. The CDR3 DNA reads as TGTGCCAGCAGCCAGGAATTGAACACTGAAGCTTTCTTT. Translation gives CASSQELNTEAFF. Full variable domain (rest looked up from reference TRBV14 and TRBJ1-1): EAGVTQFPSHSVIEKGQTVTLRCDPISGHDNLYWYRRVMGKEIKFLLHFVKESKQDESGMPNNRFLAERTGGTYSTLKVQPAELEDSGVYFCASSQELNTEAFFGQGTRLTVV.

V usage is TRBV20-1 and J usage is TRBJ2-7, with 10 positions matching TRBD2. V lost 6 bases and J lost 0; bases outside the gene matches: 8. The length of the CDR3 is 15 residues. Per germline, CDR1 DFQATT and CDR2 SNEGSKA (reference sequence). CDR3 sequence (DNA): TGCAGTGCGAAAACTAGCGGGGCGGACTCCTACGAGCAGTACTTC. Amino acids: CSAKTSGADSYEQYF.

This clonotype has ten or more counts. This chain joins TRBV5-4 and TRBJ2-7, with a possible D match to TRBD1 (5 bases). Germline-derived CDR1 and CDR2 are SGHNT and YYREEE (reference sequence). CDR3 size: 14 residues. V shed 4 bases and J shed 6 bases, with 17 bases lying between them. The CDR3 protein is CASSPHGRVFEQYF. CDR3 sequence (DNA): TGTGCCAGCAGCCCCCACGGCAGGGTTTTCGAGCAGTACTTC.

This clonotype was counted many times. V and J are TRBV6-5 and TRBJ1-3; TRBD1 is a possible D gene (5 bases). Trimming removed 2 bases from V and 4 bases from J, with 15 bases in between. The germline V gene has CDR1 MNHEY and CDR2 SVGAGI. CDR3 length: 16 amino acids. The CDR3 nucleotides are TGTGCCAGCAGTTACCGTCGGGACGGCCAAGGAAACACCATATATTTT. Residues: CASSYRRDGQGNTIYF.

This clonotype was picked up many times. The chain has TRBV7-2 and TRBJ1-2; 12 bases align to TRBD1. The CDR3 length is 16 residues. J lost 8 bases, V lost 1 base, and 8 bases had no gene match. Germline V gives CDR1 SGHTA, CDR2 FQGNSA. The CDR3 nucleotides are TGTGCCAGCAGCTTAGGAAGGGACAGGGGGCTAGGAGGCTACACCTTC. It specifies CASSLGRDRGLGGYTF.

This clonotype was observed many times. The chain links TRBV7-2 to TRBJ2-1; possible D gene TRBD1, 6 bases. The CDR3 spans 12 residues. V dropped 0 bases and J dropped 10 bases, with 7 bases sitting between them. CDR1 SGHTA and CDR2 FQGNSA come from the germline V gene. CDR3 protein: CASSLAQGEQFF. In DNA, the CDR3 is TGTGCCAGCAGCTTAGCACAGGGAGAGCAGTTCTTC. The variable domain in full, with the rest retrieved from reference TRBV7-2 and TRBJ2-1, is GAGVSQSPSNKVTEKGKDVELRCDPISGHTALYWYRQSLGQGLEFLIYFQGNSAPDKSGLPSDRFSAERTGGSVSTLTIQRTQQEDSAVYLCASSLAQGEQFFGPGTRLTVL.

Concerning this clonotype itself: A much larger clone lies a single base off, so this may be a read error. The chain has TRBV9 and TRBJ2-7; weak D call: TRBD1 (6 bases). There are 13 residues in the CDR3. The germline V gene encodes CDR1 SGDLS and CDR2 YYNGEE. The V end lost 4 bases, the J end lost 3 bases, and 11 bases lay between the germline ends. The CDR3 here is CASSPGTHYEQYF. CDR3 DNA: TGTGCCAGCAGCCCCGGGACACACTACGAGCAGTACTTC. The full variable domain, in which reference TRBV9 and TRBJ2-7 provide the parts outside the CDR3, is DSGVTQTPKHLITATGQRVTLRCSPRSGDLSVYWYQQSLDQGLQFLIQYYNGEERAKGNILERFSAQQFPDLHSELNLSSLELGDSALYFCASSPGTHYEQYFGPGTRLTVT.

Details on this clonotype: It differs at one base from a far larger clone, so likely a read error. The chain has TRBV7-8 and TRBJ2-3; tentative D call: TRBD2 (5 bases). The CDR3 has 15 residues. CDR1 is SGHVS, CDR2 FQNEAQ, per germline. In nucleotides, the CDR3 is TGTGCCAGCAGCACCGGACTTAAGACCACAGATTCGCAGTATTTT. This encodes CASSTGLKTTDSQYF. Full variable domain (remainder filled in from reference TRBV7-8 and TRBJ2-3): GAGVSQSPRYKVAKRGQDVALRCDPISGHVSLFWYQQALGQGPEFLTYFQNEAQLDKSGLPSDRFFAERPEGSVSTLKIQRTQQEDSAVYLCASSTGLKTTDSQYFGPGTRLTVL.

The chain has TRBV10-3 and TRBJ1-4; TRBD1 aligns across 8 bases. Germline trimming cut 10 bases from V and 2 bases from J; bases unmatched to any gene: 3. Germline assignment: CDR1 ENHRY and CDR2 SYGVKD. The CDR3 totals 13 residues. The CDR3 region is CATRGPTNEKLFF. The CDR3 DNA sequence: TGTGCCACCAGGGGGCCCACTAATGAAAAACTGTTTTTT.

This clonotype was seen many times. V gene TRBV6-2 or TRBV6-3 combines with J gene TRBJ2-5, with D perhaps TRBD1 or TRBD2 (5 bases each). Germline V gene sequence: CDR1 MNHEY, CDR2 SVGEGT. CDR3 length: 16 residues. V lost 5 bases to trimming and J lost 5 bases, with 21 bases between them. In nucleotides, the CDR3 is TGTGCCAGCAGTCCTCACCGGCCTGAGGGGAGTGAGACCCAGTACTTC. It encodes CASSPHRPEGSETQYF.

Many counts were recorded for this clonotype. The chain has TRBV19 and TRBJ2-5; D may be TRBD1 (5 bases). Germline values: CDR1 LNHDA, CDR2 SQIVND (reference sequence). The CDR3 has 13 amino acids. Deletions cut 4 bases from V and 5 bases from J, with 11 bases between. The DNA of the CDR3 is TGTGCCAGTAGTACCTTAGCAGGGGAGACCCAGTACTTC. Translation gives CASSTLAGETQYF.

This chain connects TRBV6-2 or TRBV6-3 to TRBJ2-2, with D possibly being TRBD1 (5 bases). CDR3 size: 15 residues. Germline-derived CDR1 and CDR2 are MNHEY and SVGEGT. V lost 7 bases and J 4 bases, leaving 16 bases between the germline ends. CDR3 DNA: TGTGCCAGCACCTTAATCTACAGGTTCACCGGGGAGCTGTTTTTT. This translates into CASTLIYRFTGELFF.

As concerns this clonotype: This likely traces to a read error, being one base from a far larger clone. This chain joins TRBV6-8 and TRBJ1-1; D perhaps matches TRBD1 (6 bases). CDR1 and CDR2 from the germline V gene are MNHGY and SAAAGT. The CDR3 loop spans 13 amino acids. The CDR3 DNA sequence: TGTGCCAGCAGGAGACAGGAGAACAATGAAGCTTTCTTT. This codes for CASRRQENNEAFF.

This clonotype has a count of ten or more. This chain joins TRBV24-1 and TRBJ2-3, with TRBD2 as a possible D gene (5 bases). V was shortened by 3 bases and J by 2 bases, with 11 bases between the two germline ends. CDR1 and CDR2 (germline): KGHDR, SFDVKD. The CDR3 runs to 15 residues. The CDR3 loop reads CATSDIGGTTDTQYF. CDR3 nucleotides: TGTGCCACCAGTGATATAGGAGGTACCACAGATACGCAGTATTTT.

In its sample, this clonotype was seen many times. V usage is TRBV5-1 and J usage is TRBJ2-2; weak D call: TRBD1 (6 bases). V dropped 5 bases and J dropped 6 bases, with 17 bases sitting between them. Germline V gene data show CDR1 as SGHRS and CDR2 as YFSETQ. The CDR3 has 15 amino acids. CDR3 coding DNA: TGCGCCAGCAGACCGGCACCCACAGGGTCCGGGGAGCTGTTTTTT. Its protein product is CASRPAPTGSGELFF. Full variable domain (missing parts from reference TRBV5-1 and TRBJ2-2): KAGVTQTPRYLIKTRGQQVTLSCSPISGHRSVSWYQQTPGQGLQFLFEYFSETQRNKGNFPGRFSGRQFSNSRSEMNVSTLELGDSALYLCASRPAPTGSGELFFGEGSRLTVL.

This clonotype was seen at least ten times. The chain employs TRBV9 and TRBJ2-7; 9 nucleotides align to TRBD1. Germline V CDR1 and CDR2: SGDLS, YYNGEE. This CDR3 is 14 amino acids long. Trimming took 3 bases from V and 5 from J; bases not matched to a gene: 6. CDR3 sequence (DNA): TGTGCCAGCAGCGCAGGGGACAGGGCAAACGAGCAGTACTTC. It codes for CASSAGDRANEQYF. The full variable domain, with the rest looked up from reference TRBV9 and TRBJ2-7, is DSGVTQTPKHLITATGQRVTLRCSPRSGDLSVYWYQQSLDQGLQFLIQYYNGEERAKGNILERFSAQQFPDLHSELNLSSLELGDSALYFCASSAGDRANEQYFGPGTRLTVT.

This clonotype was found many times. The rearrangement uses TRBV5-1 and TRBJ2-7, with TRBD2 as a possible D gene (6 bases). Deletions cut 3 bases from V and 2 bases from J, with 12 bases between. CDR1 and CDR2 (germline): SGHRS, YFSETQ. The CDR3 has 14 residues. As DNA, the CDR3 is TGCGCCAGCAGCTCCACGGGACTTCCCTACGAGCAGTACTTC. This translates into CASSSTGLPYEQYF.

This clonotype was observed many times. The chain uses TRBV10-3 and TRBJ2-2; possibly TRBD2 for D (6 bases). The CDR3 runs 14 residues. The ends were cut back, 4 bases at V and 2 bases at J, with 8 bases in the middle. Germline V gene data show CDR1 as ENHRY and CDR2 as SYGVKD. The CDR3 DNA follows: TGTGCCATCAGTGCCGGGGGTAACACCGGGGAGCTGTTTTTT. It is translated as CAISAGGNTGELFF.

This clonotype occurred many times. In DNA, the CDR3 is TGCAGTGCTAGAGATCAAGAATCAGGCGCCGGGACAGGGGGCTACGAGCAGTACTTC. Its translation: CSARDQESGAGTGGYEQYF. The J gene is TRBJ2-7, the V gene TRBV20-1, with TRBD1 matching over 11 bases. The CDR3 is 19 residues long. The J segment lost 3 bases and the V segment lost 0 bases, leaving 16 bases of the junction unmatched. Germline CDR1 is DFQATT and CDR2 is SNEGSKA (reference sequence).

Ten or more counts support this clonotype. The chain links TRBV4-2 to TRBJ2-1; D ambiguous. Germline V lookup: CDR1 LGHNA, CDR2 YNFKEQ. The V end was cut by 0 bases, the J end by 6 bases, with 12 bases between. The CDR3 covers 15 residues. DNA of the CDR3: TGTGCCAGCAGCCAAGAGGCAGGCCAAACCAATGAGCAGTTCTTC. Protein sequence: CASSQEAGQTNEQFF.

This clonotype came up many times. The J gene is TRBJ2-5, the V gene TRBV5-1, with 8 bases fitting TRBD2. Germline assignment: CDR1 SGHRS and CDR2 YFSETQ. V lost 2 bases, J lost 5 bases, and 5 bases stayed unmatched. The CDR3 has 14 amino acids. CDR3 sequence (DNA): TGCGCCAGCAGCTTAAGCGGGGGACTGGAGACCCAGTACTTC. It is translated as CASSLSGGLETQYF.

Concerning this clonotype: This clone may be a read error of a much larger clone one base away. CDR3 sequence reads: CARNENTEAFF. The CDR3 DNA follows: TGTGCCAGAAACGAGAACACTGAAGCTTTCTTT. The rearrangement joins TRBV2 to TRBJ1-1; D unclear. V lost 9 bases and J 1 base, leaving 6 bases between the germline ends. Germline CDR1 and CDR2: SNHLY and FYNNEI. The CDR3 contains 11 residues.

This clonotype was seen repeatedly, ten times or more. The rearrangement links TRBV28 to TRBJ2-7; D is unresolved. Trimming stripped 3 bases from V and 5 bases from J, with 11 bases between. The V gene's germline CDR1 is MDHEN and CDR2 SYDVKM. This CDR3 region has 13 residues. The CDR3 sequence: CASSFTPMHEQYF. The CDR3 DNA sequence: TGTGCCAGCAGTTTTACCCCGATGCACGAGCAGTACTTC.